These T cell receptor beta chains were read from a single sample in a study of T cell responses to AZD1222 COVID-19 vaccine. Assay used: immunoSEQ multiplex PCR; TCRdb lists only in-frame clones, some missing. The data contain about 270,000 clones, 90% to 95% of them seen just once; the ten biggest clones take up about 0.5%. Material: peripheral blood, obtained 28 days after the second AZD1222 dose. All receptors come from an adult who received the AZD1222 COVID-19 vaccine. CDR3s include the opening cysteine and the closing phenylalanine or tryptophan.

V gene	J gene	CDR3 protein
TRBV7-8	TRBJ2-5	CASSRGRQETQYF
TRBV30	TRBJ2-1	CAVMRQGAWNEQFF
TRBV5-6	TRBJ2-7	CASASSGSSYEQYF
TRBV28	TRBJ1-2	CASTSPHGYTF
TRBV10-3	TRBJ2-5	CAISETGLKETQYF
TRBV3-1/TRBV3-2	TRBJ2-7	CASSPTGLGYEQYF
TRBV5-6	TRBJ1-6	CASSPGLRGPESYNSPLHF
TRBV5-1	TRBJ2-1	CASSLQQADEQFF
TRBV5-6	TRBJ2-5	CASSSTQGGETQYF
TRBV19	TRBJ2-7	CASSTQGGGYEQYF
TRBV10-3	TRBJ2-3	CAISFGQGANTDTQYF
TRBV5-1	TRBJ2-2	CASSFGHTNTGELFF
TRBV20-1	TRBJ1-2	CSAGGGGYTF
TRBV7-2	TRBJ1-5	CASSLVGVRQPQHF
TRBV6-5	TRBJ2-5	CASSPTGEHETQYF
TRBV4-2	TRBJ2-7	CASSPPSSKNSIYEQYF
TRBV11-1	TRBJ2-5	CASSFARSETQYF
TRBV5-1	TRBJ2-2	CASSLAFSQKDTGELFF
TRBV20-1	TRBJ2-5	CSARETQYF
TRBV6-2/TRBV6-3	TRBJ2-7	CASSYAGEGHYEQYF
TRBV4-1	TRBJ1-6	CASSQRAQTRGTLSPLHF
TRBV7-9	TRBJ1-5	CASSLGQPQHF
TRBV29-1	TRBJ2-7	CSVGGTGVYEQYF
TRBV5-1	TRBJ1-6	CASSLAQGSDNSPLHF
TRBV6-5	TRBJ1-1	CASSYSGLNTEAFF
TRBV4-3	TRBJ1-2	CASSPNTGPYGYTF
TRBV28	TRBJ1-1	CASSFPFTEAFF
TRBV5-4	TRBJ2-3	CASSPAGADTQYF
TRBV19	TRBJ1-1	CASSSATGVYTEAFF
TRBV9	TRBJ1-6	CASSDRDNGNSPLHF
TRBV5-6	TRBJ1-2	CASSSGHSDYGYTF
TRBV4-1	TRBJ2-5	CASSSWTSGEETQYF
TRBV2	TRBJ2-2	CASGAGVNTGELFF
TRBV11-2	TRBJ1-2	CASSLRGVLSGYTF
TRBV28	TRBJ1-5	CASSFLRGLINQPQHF
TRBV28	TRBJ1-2	CASLTGTGNTLLGYTF
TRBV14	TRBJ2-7	CASSQIAPGYVDEQYF
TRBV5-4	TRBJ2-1	CASSLDGAASYNEQFF
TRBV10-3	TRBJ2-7	CAISESWDRANEQYF
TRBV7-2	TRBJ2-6	CASSFISGANVLTF
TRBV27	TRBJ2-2	CASTAGTGFFGELFF
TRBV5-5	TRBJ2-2	CASSWGGGVGTGELFF
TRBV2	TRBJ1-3	CASSDYPGNTIYF
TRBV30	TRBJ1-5	CAWSGVSSNQPQHF
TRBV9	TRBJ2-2	CASSGSVGTGELFF
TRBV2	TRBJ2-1	CASRRAAPSSYNEQFF
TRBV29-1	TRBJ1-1	CSALPGQGRMNTEAFF
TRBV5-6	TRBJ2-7	CASSLITTPLYF
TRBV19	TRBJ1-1	CASNSRGGTGPKENTEAFF
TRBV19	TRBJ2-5	CASSTRGQLETQYF
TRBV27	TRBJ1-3	CASRTGGSGNTIYF
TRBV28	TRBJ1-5	CASSTYRQGSNQPQHF
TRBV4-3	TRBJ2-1	CASSRLTSGDYNEQFF
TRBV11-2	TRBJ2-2	CASIPRDVGELFF
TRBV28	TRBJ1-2	CASGREDRGRGYTF
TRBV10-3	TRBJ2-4	CAIRDSKNIQYF
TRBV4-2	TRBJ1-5	CASSQEMGTVQPQHF
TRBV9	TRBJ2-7	CASSVDSRGSYEQYF
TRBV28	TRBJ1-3	CASSNPPGESSGNTIYF
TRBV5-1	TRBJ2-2	CASSLMDPNTGELFF